What follows are 11 T cell receptor beta chains derived from one specimen sequenced in a study of blood T cell repertoires in COVID-19. The assay was immunoSEQ multiplex PCR, and TCRdb's table has in-frame clones only and misses some. The repertoire holds 45,000 to 65,000 clones, around 87% seen once, with about 7.8% in the top ten. Sequenced input: peripheral blood. All receptors derive from a man aged 45-60 years with active COVID-19.

This sequence joins TRBV19 and TRBJ1-1, with a weak D call TRBD1 (6 bases). This CDR3 has 16 residues. V was clipped by 5 bases and J by 5 bases, with 21 bases between them. From germline, CDR1 is LNHDA and CDR2 SQIVND (reference sequence). The CDR3 protein is CASSHRVDQVGTEAFF. CDR3 nucleotide sequence: TGTGCCAGTAGTCACAGGGTTGACCAGGTCGGGACTGAAGCTTTCTTT.

The rearrangement joins TRBV4-2 to TRBJ1-4, with 7 bases lining up with TRBD1. With 4 bases clipped from V and 5 bases from J, the junction kept 10 bases outside the gene matches. Germline V gene sequence: CDR1 LGHNA, CDR2 YNFKEQ. This CDR3 spans 16 amino acids. The DNA of the CDR3 is TGTGCCAGCAGCCGGACACCGACAGGGTTCAATGAAAAACTGTTTTTT. Translation gives CASSRTPTGFNEKLFF.

The chain employs TRBV4-2 and TRBJ2-3; 12 nucleotides agree with TRBD2. Germline V gene data show CDR1 as LGHNA and CDR2 as YNFKEQ. The junction had 8 bases not matched to a gene; V was cut back by 1 base and J by 3 bases. There are 18 residues in the CDR3. The CDR3 region is CASSQVLAGGPGTDTQYF. The CDR3 nucleotides are TGTGCCAGCAGCCAAGTTCTAGCGGGAGGGCCGGGAACAGATACGCAGTATTTT.

The genes are TRBV5-1 and TRBJ2-3; 7 positions agree with TRBD1. The CDR3 runs 17 residues. The germline V gene has CDR1 SGHRS and CDR2 YFSETQ. V lost 0 bases to trimming and J lost 5 bases; unmatched junction nucleotides: 12. CDR3 protein: CASSLAFGTAIEDTQYF. The CDR3 DNA is TGCGCCAGCAGCTTGGCCTTCGGGACAGCAATAGAAGATACGCAGTATTTT.

V usage is TRBV7-3 and J usage is TRBJ2-1; TRBD1 aligns across 9 bases. V lost 4 bases to trimming and J lost 7 bases; unmatched junction nucleotides: 11. The CDR3 spans 16 residues. CDR1 is SGHTA, CDR2 FQGTGA, per germline. The CDR3 region is CASSSDLDRGGNEQFF. As DNA, the CDR3 is TGTGCCAGCAGCTCCGACTTGGACAGGGGAGGAAATGAGCAGTTCTTC.

The gene calls are TRBV5-1 and TRBJ1-2; tentatively, D is TRBD1 (6 bases). Germline values: CDR1 SGHRS, CDR2 YFSETQ. The V end was cut by 3 bases, the J end by 8 bases, with 17 bases between. The CDR3 loop spans 14 amino acids. The CDR3 here is CASSSPTGNDGYTF. As DNA, the CDR3 is TGCGCCAGCAGCTCTCCTACAGGGAACGACGGCTACACCTTC.

This clone was picked up one time. This sequence joins TRBV6-5 and TRBJ2-7; D gene uncertain. Trimming took off 2 bases at V and 1 base at J, with 12 bases between the two ends. The germline V gene encodes CDR1 MNHEY and CDR2 SVGAGI. This CDR3 comprises 15 residues. In DNA, the CDR3 is TGTGCCAGCAGTTACGGTCCAGGAACATCCTACGAGCAGTACTTC. Encoded protein: CASSYGPGTSYEQYF.

The chain joins TRBV5-6 to TRBJ2-1; 9 bases are shared with TRBD2. This CDR3 spans 18 amino acids. Per the germline V gene, CDR1 is SGHDT and CDR2 is YYEEEE. The V and J ends lost 2 bases and 4 bases, in that order; junction bases with no gene match: 13. The CDR3 DNA follows: TGTGCCAGCAGCTTTAGCTTGGTGCTAGCGGGGTTATACAATGAGCAGTTCTTC. Protein: CASSFSLVLAGLYNEQFF.

The chain is built from TRBV10-3 and TRBJ2-7, with a possible D match to TRBD1 (6 bases). CDR1 ENHRY and CDR2 SYGVKD come from the germline V gene. Trimming took off 6 bases at V and 3 bases at J, with 12 bases between the two ends. The CDR3 has 13 amino acids. The CDR3 nucleotides read TGTGCCATCAGCAACAGGGATTTCTACGAGCAGTACTTC. This gives the protein CAISNRDFYEQYF.

This chain links TRBV5-1 with TRBJ2-3; 7 bases match TRBD2. After removal of 4 bases from V and 3 bases from J, the junction contained 2 bases not matched to a gene. The V gene's germline CDR1 is SGHRS and CDR2 YFSETQ. The CDR3 spans 13 residues. CDR3 nucleotides: TGCGCCAGCAGCCCGGGGGGAACAGATACGCAGTATTTT. This codes for CASSPGGTDTQYF.

V is TRBV7-3 and J is TRBJ1-1; perhaps TRBD1 as D (5 bases). Trimming took 0 bases from V and 8 from J, leaving 13 bases between them. This CDR3 is 14 amino acids long. Germline V gene lookup returns CDR1 SGHTA and CDR2 FQGTGA. The CDR3 loop is CASSLTGAAPEAFF. CDR3 sequence (DNA): TGTGCCAGCAGCTTAACAGGGGCCGCTCCGGAAGCTTTCTTT. The whole variable domain, filled in from reference TRBV7-3 and TRBJ1-1, reads GAGVSQTPSNKVTEKGKYVELRCDPISGHTALYWYRQSLGQGPEFLIYFQGTGAADDSGLPNDRFFAVRPEGSVSTLKIQRTERGDSAVYLCASSLTGAAPEAFFGQGTRLTVV.